What follows are 18 T cell receptor beta chains derived from one specimen sequenced in a study of T cells in tuberculosis. Only in-frame clones appear in the TCRdb table, and some are missing; sequencing was by immunoSEQ multiplex PCR. The sample carries about 34,000 clones, 97% recorded once. The sample taken for sequencing was PBMCs. The receptors here all came from a donor aged 10 to 29 with latent tuberculosis or without tuberculosis infection.

CDR3 sequence reads: CASRGRGAGNTIYF. The CDR3 bases are TGTGCCAGCAGGGGCAGGGGGGCTGGAAACACCATATATTTT. The rearrangement links TRBV2 to TRBJ1-3; 7 bases line up with TRBD1. The CDR3 totals 14 residues. The ends lost 6 bases at V and 2 bases at J; junction bases unmatched: 4. The V gene's germline CDR1 is SNHLY and CDR2 FYNNEI.

This clone was picked up one time. The J gene is TRBJ2-1, the V gene TRBV10-1; 7 positions agree with TRBD1. The CDR3 spans 16 residues. Germline V CDR1 and CDR2: WNHNN, SYGVQD (reference sequence). V shed 2 bases, J shed 5 bases, and the junction held 9 bases outside the gene matches. The CDR3 coding sequence is TGCGCCAGCAGTGAGCCAACAGGGGAAATTAACAATGAGCAGTTCTTC. It encodes CASSEPTGEINNEQFF.

This rearrangement joins TRBV2 to TRBJ1-1; 10 bases line up with TRBD1. The CDR3 covers 14 residues. The germline V gene has CDR1 SNHLY and CDR2 FYNNEI. Germline trimming cut 0 bases from V and 11 bases from J; bases unmatched to any gene: 6. CDR3 bases: TGTGCCAGCAGTGAAGCGGGACAGGGGATCGAGGCTTTCTTT. This sequence encodes CASSEAGQGIEAFF.

V and J are TRBV5-4 and TRBJ1-4; TRBD1 matches at 10 bases. CDR3 length: 14 amino acids. Trimming took 8 bases from V and 8 from J; bases not matched to a gene: 9. From germline, CDR1 is SGHNT and CDR2 YYREEE (reference sequence). The CDR3 loop is CASSEGQGKEKLFF. CDR3 DNA: TGTGCCAGTAGCGAGGGACAGGGGAAGGAAAAACTGTTTTTT. The whole variable domain, remainder taken from reference TRBV5-4 and TRBJ1-4, is ETGVTQSPTHLIKTRGQQVTLRCSSQSGHNTVSWYQQALGQGPQFIFQYYREEENGRGNFPPRFSGLQFPNYSSELNVNALELDDSALYLCASSEGQGKEKLFFGSGTQLSVL.

The chain has TRBV6-1 and TRBJ2-2, with D perhaps TRBD2 (6 bases). The CDR3 length is 15 residues. Germline loops: CDR1 MNHNS, CDR2 SASEGT. The V gene lost 5 bases and the J gene lost 1 base, with 11 bases spanning the gap. This CDR3 reads CASSWEVGNTGELFF. In nucleotides, the CDR3 is TGTGCCAGCAGTTGGGAGGTAGGGAACACCGGGGAGCTGTTTTTT.

The J gene is TRBJ1-5, the V gene TRBV19, with 9 bases identical to TRBD1. Germline CDR1 reads LNHDA; CDR2 reads SQIVND (reference sequence). Losses at the gene ends were 3 bases for V and 8 bases for J; bases not matched to a gene: 11. The CDR3 is 16 residues long. CDR3 nucleotides: TGTGCCAGTAGTATCCTGAGAGGGACAGGGTTTGAGCCCCAGCATTTT. Translating it yields CASSILRGTGFEPQHF.

CDR3: CASSYPGTGEPGYTF. CDR3 sequence (DNA): TGTGCCAGCAGTTACCCAGGGACAGGGGAGCCTGGCTACACCTTC. The chain has TRBV6-6 and TRBJ1-2, with 10 nucleotides matching TRBD1. J lost 7 bases, V lost 2 bases, and 7 bases had no gene match. The length of the CDR3 is 15 residues. Germline V gene data show CDR1 as MNHNY and CDR2 as SVGAGI (reference sequence).

The J gene is TRBJ1-2, the V gene TRBV5-1; D is perhaps TRBD1 (6 bases). Germline V gene data show CDR1 as SGHRS and CDR2 as YFSETQ. V lost 0 bases, J lost 7 bases, and 13 bases lay in between. The CDR3 spans 14 residues. In DNA, the CDR3 is TGCGCCAGCAGCTTGGAACGTGCACAGGGTGGCTACACCTTC. Translation gives CASSLERAQGGYTF.

The V call is TRBV6-5, the J call TRBJ2-3; 7 bases agree with TRBD2. Germline values: CDR1 MNHEY, CDR2 SVGAGI. Germline trimming cut 6 bases from V and 5 bases from J; bases unmatched to any gene: 8. The CDR3 has 14 residues. CDR3 DNA sequence: TGTGCCAGCAGCCTGCCGGGGGGTGAAGATACGCAGTATTTT. This encodes CASSLPGGEDTQYF.

This clone was seen just once. The J gene is TRBJ1-2, the V gene TRBV30; TRBD1 matches at 9 bases. Unmatched junction bases numbered 7, after V lost 3 bases and J lost 2 bases. Germline V CDR1 and CDR2: GTSNPN, SVGIG (reference sequence). CDR3 length: 15 residues. DNA for the CDR3: TGTGCCTGGAGCCGGGACAGGGAGGCCAACTATGGCTACACCTTC. Residues: CAWSRDREANYGYTF. Together with reference TRBV30 and TRBJ1-2, the CDR3 gives the full variable domain: SQTIHQWPATLVQPVGSPLSLECTVEGTSNPNLYWYRQAAGRGLQLLFYSVGIGQISSEVPQNLSASRPQDRQFILSSKKLLLSDSGFYLCAWSRDREANYGYTFGSGTRLTVV.

This clone was seen just once. The V call is TRBV2, the J call TRBJ1-2; TRBD1 might be the D (6 bases). This CDR3 region has 11 residues. The V gene's germline CDR1 is SNHLY and CDR2 FYNNEI. Trimming cost V 6 bases and J 7 bases, with 9 bases left between them. DNA for the CDR3: TGTGCCAGCAGACAGGGTCCTGGCTACACCTTC. Residues: CASRQGPGYTF.

J is TRBJ2-3 and V is TRBV9, with TRBD2 identical over 10 bases. CDR1 is SGDLS and CDR2 is YYNGEE in the germline V gene. Trimming cost V 0 bases and J 2 bases; bases outside gene matches: 18. The length of the CDR3 is 21 residues. CDR3 residues: CASSVGPGVAGGPSYTDTQYF. The CDR3 region has the DNA TGTGCCAGCAGCGTAGGCCCGGGAGTAGCGGGGGGTCCGTCCTACACAGATACGCAGTATTTT.

This clone occurred once. The chain combines TRBV2 with TRBJ2-7; 9 bases align to TRBD1. Germline loops: CDR1 SNHLY, CDR2 FYNNEI. The CDR3 totals 16 residues. V trimming: 6 bases; J trimming: 0 bases; junction bases outside the gene matches: 9. CDR3 protein: CASREKTGGISYEQYF. CDR3 nucleotide sequence: TGTGCCAGCAGGGAAAAGACAGGGGGGATCTCCTACGAGCAGTACTTC.

The chain links TRBV9 to TRBJ2-3; TRBD2 agrees at 10 bases. This CDR3 has 15 residues. Germline CDR1 SGDLS, CDR2 YYNGEE. V gave up 2 bases and J gave up 4 bases; unmatched junction bases: 4. CDR3 residues: CASSVRAGGPDTQYF. CDR3 coding DNA: TGTGCCAGCAGCGTTCGAGCGGGGGGGCCAGATACGCAGTATTTT.

V is TRBV6-1 and J is TRBJ1-4; 8 bases match TRBD1. Germline V gene sequence: CDR1 MNHNS, CDR2 SASEGT. The trim removed 3 bases at V and 0 bases at J, leaving 3 bases unmatched. The CDR3 is made up of 16 amino acids. CDR3 DNA: TGTGCCAGCAGTGACAGGGGGCCAGCAACTAATGAAAAACTGTTTTTT. This encodes CASSDRGPATNEKLFF.

V is TRBV27 and J is TRBJ2-1, with a possible D match to TRBD2 (6 bases). The CDR3 has 15 amino acids. Germline assignment: CDR1 MNHEY and CDR2 SMNVEV (reference sequence). With 6 bases removed from V and 6 bases from J, the gap between germline ends came to 18 bases. The CDR3 region has the DNA TGTGCCAGCAGGATGGGTAGCGGAAGATCCAATGAGCAGTTCTTC. Translation: CASRMGSGRSNEQFF.

CDR3 nucleotide sequence: TGTGCCAGCAGTGGGAGCCGAGCGGGGGACTACAATGAGCAGTTCTTC. Its protein product is CASSGSRAGDYNEQFF. The V call is TRBV28, the J call TRBJ2-1; 8 bases map to TRBD2. This CDR3 comprises 16 residues. The trim removed 5 bases at V and 3 bases at J, leaving 9 bases unmatched. Germline V gives CDR1 MDHEN, CDR2 SYDVKM.

This clone was seen a single time. V gene TRBV5-1 combines with J gene TRBJ2-2; TRBD2 matches 7 bases. Germline values: CDR1 SGHRS, CDR2 YFSETQ. J gave up 3 bases and V 2 bases, and 4 bases lay outside the gene matches. CDR3 length: 15 residues. This CDR3 is CASSFEGGDTGELFF. CDR3 DNA sequence: TGCGCCAGCAGCTTCGAGGGAGGGGACACCGGGGAGCTGTTTTTT.